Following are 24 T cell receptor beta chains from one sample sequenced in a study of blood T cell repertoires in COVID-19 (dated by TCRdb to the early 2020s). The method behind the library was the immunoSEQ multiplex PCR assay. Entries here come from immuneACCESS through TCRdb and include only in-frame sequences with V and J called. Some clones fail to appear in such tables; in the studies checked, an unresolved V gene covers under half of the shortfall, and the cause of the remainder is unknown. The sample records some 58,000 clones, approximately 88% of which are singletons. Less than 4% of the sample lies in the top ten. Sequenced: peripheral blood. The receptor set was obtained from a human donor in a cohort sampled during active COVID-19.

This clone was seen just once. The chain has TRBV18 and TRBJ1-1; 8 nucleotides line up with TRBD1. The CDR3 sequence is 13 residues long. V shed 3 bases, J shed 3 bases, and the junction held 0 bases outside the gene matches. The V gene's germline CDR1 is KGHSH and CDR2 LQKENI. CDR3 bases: TGTGCCAGCTCACCGACAGGGGACACTGAAGCTTTCTTT. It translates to CASSPTGDTEAFF.

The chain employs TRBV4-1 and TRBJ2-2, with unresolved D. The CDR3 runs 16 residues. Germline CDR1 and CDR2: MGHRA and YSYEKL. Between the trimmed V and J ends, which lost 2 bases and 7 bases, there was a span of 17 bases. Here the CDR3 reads CASSQIPAPRGGELFF. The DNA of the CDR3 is TGCGCCAGCAGCCAAATACCGGCTCCGAGAGGCGGGGAGCTGTTTTTT.

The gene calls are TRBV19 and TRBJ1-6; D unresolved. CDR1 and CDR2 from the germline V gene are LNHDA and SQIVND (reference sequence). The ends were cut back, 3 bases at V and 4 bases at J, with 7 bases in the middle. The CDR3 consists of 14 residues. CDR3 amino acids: CASSMAVYNSPLHF. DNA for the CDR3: TGTGCCAGTAGTATGGCAGTTTATAATTCACCCCTCCACTTT.

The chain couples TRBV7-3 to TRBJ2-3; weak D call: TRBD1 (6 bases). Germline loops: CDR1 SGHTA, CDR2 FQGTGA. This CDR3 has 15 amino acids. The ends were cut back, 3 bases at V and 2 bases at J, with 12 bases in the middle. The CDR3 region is CASSFQGFNTDTQYF. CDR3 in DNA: TGTGCCAGCAGCTTCCAGGGGTTTAACACAGATACGCAGTATTTT.

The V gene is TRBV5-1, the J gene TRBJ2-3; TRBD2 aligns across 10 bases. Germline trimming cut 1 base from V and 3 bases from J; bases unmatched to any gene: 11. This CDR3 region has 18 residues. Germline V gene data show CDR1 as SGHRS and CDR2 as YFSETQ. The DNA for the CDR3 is TGCGCCAGCAGCTTGCAGGCTAGCGGGAGCCATACTACAGATACGCAGTATTTT. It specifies CASSLQASGSHTTDTQYF.

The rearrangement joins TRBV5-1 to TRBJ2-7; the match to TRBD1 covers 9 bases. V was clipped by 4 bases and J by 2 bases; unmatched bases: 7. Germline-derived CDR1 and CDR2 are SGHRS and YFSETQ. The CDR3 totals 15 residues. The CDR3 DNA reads TGCGCCAGCAGCCCGCTACAGGGGGCTACCTACGAGCAGTACTTC. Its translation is CASSPLQGATYEQYF.

As DNA, the CDR3 is TGTGCCAGCACCCTAGCGGGGGCCACAGATACGCAGTATTTT. It yields the protein CASTLAGATDTQYF. V and J are TRBV7-2 and TRBJ2-3; 10 bases are shared with TRBD2. J lost 2 bases, V lost 7 bases, and 3 bases had no gene match. This CDR3 has 14 amino acids. CDR1 SGHTA and CDR2 FQGNSA come from the germline V gene.

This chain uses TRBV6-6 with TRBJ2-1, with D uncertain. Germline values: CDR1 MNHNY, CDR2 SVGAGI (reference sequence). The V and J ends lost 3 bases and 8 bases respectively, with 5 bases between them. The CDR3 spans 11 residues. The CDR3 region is CASSYIDEQFF. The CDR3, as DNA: TGTGCCAGCAGTTATATCGATGAGCAGTTCTTC.

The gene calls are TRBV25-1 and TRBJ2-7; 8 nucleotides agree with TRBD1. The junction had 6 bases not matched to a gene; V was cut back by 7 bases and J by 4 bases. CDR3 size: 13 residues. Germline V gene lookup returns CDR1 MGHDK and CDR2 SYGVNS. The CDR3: CASTATGAYEQYF. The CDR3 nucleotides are TGTGCCAGCACTGCGACAGGGGCATACGAGCAGTACTTC.

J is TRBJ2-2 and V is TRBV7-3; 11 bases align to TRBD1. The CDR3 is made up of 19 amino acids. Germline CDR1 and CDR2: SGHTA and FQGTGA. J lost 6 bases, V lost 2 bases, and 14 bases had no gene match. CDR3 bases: TGTGCCAGCAGCTTATATGCTAAGGGACAGGGGGTCAAATCCGGGGAGCTGTTTTTT. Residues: CASSLYAKGQGVKSGELFF.

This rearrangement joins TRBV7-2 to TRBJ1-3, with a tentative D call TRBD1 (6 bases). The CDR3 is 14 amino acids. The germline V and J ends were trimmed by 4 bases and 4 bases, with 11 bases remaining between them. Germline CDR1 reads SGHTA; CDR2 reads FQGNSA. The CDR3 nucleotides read TGTGCCAGCAGCTCAAGGGGGTCCGGAAACACCATATATTTT. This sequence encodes CASSSRGSGNTIYF.

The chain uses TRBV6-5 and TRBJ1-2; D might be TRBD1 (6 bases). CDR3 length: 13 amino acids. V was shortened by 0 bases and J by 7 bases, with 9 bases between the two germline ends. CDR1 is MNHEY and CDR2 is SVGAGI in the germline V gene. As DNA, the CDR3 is TGTGCCAGCAGTTACTCACAGGGTACTGGCTACACCTTC. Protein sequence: CASSYSQGTGYTF.

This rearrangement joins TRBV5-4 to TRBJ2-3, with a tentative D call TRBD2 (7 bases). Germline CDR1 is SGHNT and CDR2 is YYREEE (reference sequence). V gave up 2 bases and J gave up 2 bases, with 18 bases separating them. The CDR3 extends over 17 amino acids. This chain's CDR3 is CASSLGGGGRLTDTQYF. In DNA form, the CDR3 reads TGTGCCAGCAGCTTAGGCGGCGGGGGCCGCCTCACAGATACGCAGTATTTT.

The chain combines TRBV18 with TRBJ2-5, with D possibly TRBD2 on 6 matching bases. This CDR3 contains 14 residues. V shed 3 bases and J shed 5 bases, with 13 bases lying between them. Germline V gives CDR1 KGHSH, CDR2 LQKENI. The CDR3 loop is CASSPGHREETQYF. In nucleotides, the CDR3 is TGTGCCAGCTCACCCGGACACCGGGAGGAGACCCAGTACTTC.

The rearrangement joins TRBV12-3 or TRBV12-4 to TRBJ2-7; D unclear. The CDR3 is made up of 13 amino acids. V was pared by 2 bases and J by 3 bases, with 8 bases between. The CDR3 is CASSLTIFYEQYF. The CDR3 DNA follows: TGTGCCAGCAGTTTAACTATTTTCTACGAGCAGTACTTC.

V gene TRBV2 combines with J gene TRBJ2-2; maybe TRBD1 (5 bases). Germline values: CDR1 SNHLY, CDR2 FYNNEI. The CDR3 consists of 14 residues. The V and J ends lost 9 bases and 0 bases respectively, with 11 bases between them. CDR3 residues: CASLQETNTGELFF. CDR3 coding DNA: TGTGCCAGTTTACAGGAAACGAACACCGGGGAGCTGTTTTTT.

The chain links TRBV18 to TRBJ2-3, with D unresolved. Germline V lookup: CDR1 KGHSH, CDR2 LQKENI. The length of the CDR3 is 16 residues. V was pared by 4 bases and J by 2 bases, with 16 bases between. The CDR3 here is CASSLSSRLNTDTQYF. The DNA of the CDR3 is TGTGCCAGCTCACTTAGTTCAAGACTGAACACAGATACGCAGTATTTT. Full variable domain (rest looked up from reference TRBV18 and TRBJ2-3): NAGVMQNPRHLVRRRGQEARLRCSPMKGHSHVYWYRQLPEEGLKFMVYLQKENIIDESGMPKERFSAEFPKEGPSILRIQQVVRGDSAAYFCASSLSSRLNTDTQYFGPGTRLTVL.

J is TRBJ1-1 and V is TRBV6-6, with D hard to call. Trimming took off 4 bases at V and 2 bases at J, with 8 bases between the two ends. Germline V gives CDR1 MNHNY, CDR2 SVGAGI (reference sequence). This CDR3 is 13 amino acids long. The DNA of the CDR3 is TGTGCCAGCAGTTTCACAGATAACACTGAAGCTTTCTTT. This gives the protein CASSFTDNTEAFF.

This chain's CDR3 is CASSFPSRDRLKAFF. Here the CDR3 DNA reads TGTGCCAGCAGCTTCCCTTCCCGGGACAGGTTAAAAGCTTTCTTT. The chain uses TRBV7-2 and TRBJ1-1; 8 bases align to TRBD1. CDR3 length: 15 amino acids. V was pared by 3 bases and J by 9 bases, with 12 bases of the junction left unmatched. In germline, CDR1 is SGHTA, CDR2 FQGNSA.

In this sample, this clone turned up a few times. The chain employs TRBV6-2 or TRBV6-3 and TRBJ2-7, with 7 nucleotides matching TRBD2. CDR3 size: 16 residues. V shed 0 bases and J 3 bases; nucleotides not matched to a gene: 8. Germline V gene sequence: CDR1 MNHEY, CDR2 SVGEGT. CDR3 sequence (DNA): TGTGCCAGCAGTTACTCGGGACTACCCTACGGCTACGAGCAGTACTTC. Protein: CASSYSGLPYGYEQYF.

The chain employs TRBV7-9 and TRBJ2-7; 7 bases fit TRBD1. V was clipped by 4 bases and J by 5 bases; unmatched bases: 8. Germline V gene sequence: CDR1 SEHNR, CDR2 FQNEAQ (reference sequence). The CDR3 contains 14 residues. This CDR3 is CASSSGGYIDEQYF. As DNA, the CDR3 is TGTGCCAGCAGCTCAGGGGGTTACATCGACGAGCAGTACTTC.

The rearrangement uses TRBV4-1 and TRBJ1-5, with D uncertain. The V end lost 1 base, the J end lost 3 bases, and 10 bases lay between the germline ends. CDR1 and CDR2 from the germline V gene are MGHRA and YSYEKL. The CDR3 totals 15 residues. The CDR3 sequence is CASSQVEGFNQPQHF. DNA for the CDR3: TGCGCCAGCAGCCAAGTTGAGGGCTTCAATCAGCCCCAGCATTTT.

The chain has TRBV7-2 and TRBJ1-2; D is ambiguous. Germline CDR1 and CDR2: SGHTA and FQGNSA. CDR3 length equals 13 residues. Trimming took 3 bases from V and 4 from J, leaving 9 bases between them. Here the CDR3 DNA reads TGTGCCAGCAGCTTTCTACAGATCTATGGCTACACCTTC. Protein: CASSFLQIYGYTF.

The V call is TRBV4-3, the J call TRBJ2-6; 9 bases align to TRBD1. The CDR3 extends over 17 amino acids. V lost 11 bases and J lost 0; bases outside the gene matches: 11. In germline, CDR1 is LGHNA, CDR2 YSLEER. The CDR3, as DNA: TGCGCCGAGGAGAGGACAGGGGTCTCCTCTGGGGCCAACGTCCTGACTTTC. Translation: CAEERTGVSSGANVLTF.